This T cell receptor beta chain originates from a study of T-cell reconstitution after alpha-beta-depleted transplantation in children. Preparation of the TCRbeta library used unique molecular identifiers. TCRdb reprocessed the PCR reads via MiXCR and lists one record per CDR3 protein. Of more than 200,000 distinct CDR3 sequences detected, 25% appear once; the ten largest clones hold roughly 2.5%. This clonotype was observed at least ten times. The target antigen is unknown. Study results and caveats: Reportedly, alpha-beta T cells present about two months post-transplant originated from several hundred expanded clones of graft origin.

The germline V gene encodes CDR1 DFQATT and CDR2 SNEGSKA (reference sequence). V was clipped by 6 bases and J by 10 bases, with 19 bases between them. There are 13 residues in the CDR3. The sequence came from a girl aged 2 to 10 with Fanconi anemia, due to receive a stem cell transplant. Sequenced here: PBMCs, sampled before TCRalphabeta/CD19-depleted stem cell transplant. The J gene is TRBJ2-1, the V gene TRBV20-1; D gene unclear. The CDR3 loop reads CSAEPDTFTEQFF. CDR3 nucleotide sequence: TGCAGTGCCGAACCCGACACCTTTACCGAGCAGTTCTTC.